Listed here are 2 T cell receptor beta chains from one sample, sequenced in a study of glioma-infiltrating T cells after dendritic cell vaccination. Clones were sequenced by immunoSEQ multiplex PCR, and TCRdb holds only the in-frame ones, with some missing. The sample carries over 90,000 clones, over 75% recorded once. Sequencing used blood, obtained before dendritic cell vaccination. The receptors here all came from a human donor with glioblastoma.

The V and J genes are TRBV11-3 and TRBJ2-3, with 14 bases that match TRBD2. The CDR3 totals 18 residues. Trimming cost V 5 bases and J 1 base; bases outside gene matches: 8. Germline lookup yields CDR1 SGHNT and CDR2 YENEEA. The CDR3 is CASSPGLAGDWGTDTQYF. CDR3 bases: TGTGCCAGCAGCCCGGGACTAGCGGGAGATTGGGGCACAGATACGCAGTATTTT. The entire variable domain, with the rest obtained from reference TRBV11-3 and TRBJ2-3, is as follows: EAGVVQSPRYKIIEKKQPVAFWCNPISGHNTLYWYLQNLGQGPELLIRYENEEAVDDSQLPKDRFSAERLKGVDSTLKIQPAELGDSAVYLCASSPGLAGDWGTDTQYFGPGTRLTVL.

V gene TRBV5-1 combines with J gene TRBJ2-7; TRBD2 might be the D (5 bases). The CDR3 totals 14 residues. Trimming pared 4 bases from V and 3 bases from J, leaving 14 bases between. Germline V gene lookup returns CDR1 SGHRS and CDR2 YFSETQ. The DNA of the CDR3 is TGCGCCAGCAGCCCTTCTCGCGGGTACTACGAGCAGTACTTC. Translation: CASSPSRGYYEQYF.